This T cell receptor beta chain was sequenced during a study of Ad26.COV2.S vaccination and SARS-CoV-2 variants. Measured with immunoSEQ multiplex PCR; TCRdb has only the in-frame clones, and not every one. The table has 350,000 to 450,000 clones, around 82% seen once; the top ten hold about 8%. The sample holds one count of this clone. Treatment described: around 19 received Ad26.COV2.S at low or high dose, single or two shots; about 5 received placebo; per-sample allocation not given. Day 63 after the first injection of vaccine or placebo was the sampling time. This CDR3 comprises 18 residues. Germline values: CDR1 MNHNS, CDR2 SASEGT. The V end lost 1 base, the J end lost 3 bases, and 21 bases lay between the germline ends.

The chain recombines TRBV6-1 with TRBJ1-2; maybe TRBD1 (6 bases). The sample consisted of peripheral blood, taken in a trial of Ad26.COV2.S vaccine versus placebo. This sequence originates from a person between 18 and 59 years old who received the Ad26.COV2.S COVID-19 vaccine or a placebo. In DNA, the CDR3 is TGTGCCAGCAGTGAAGGGGGGGGACACCCCTACCTAGACTATGGCTACACCTTC. Protein: CASSEGGGHPYLDYGYTF.